Included here is one T cell receptor beta chain sequence, with context. The V end lost 3 bases, the J end lost 4 bases, and 21 bases lay between the germline ends. There are 17 residues in the CDR3. Per germline, CDR1 SGHNT and CDR2 YYREEE (reference sequence). The data derive from a study of T cell responses to AZD1222 COVID-19 vaccine. Repertoires were generated with immunoSEQ multiplex PCR, while TCRdb's copy carries only in-frame clones and drops some. The sample holds roughly 120,000 clones; approximately 90% are singletons and the top ten take 8.4%. Sequenced material: peripheral blood, taken on day 0 of AZD1222 vaccination. V usage is TRBV5-4 and J usage is TRBJ2-3; possibly TRBD1 for D (5 bases). The receptor comes from an adult in good health. The CDR3 DNA is TGTGCCAGCAGCTGGGCGAGTAGGGGCCCGGAGTCAGATACGCAGTATTTT. It yields the protein CASSWASRGPESDTQYF.